The source of this TCR beta chain is a study of blood T cell repertoires in COVID-19. The overall study: There were acute and convalescent COVID-19 samples, and they came from the United States, Italy and Spain. PBMCs, B-cell-depleted T cells, or T cells were the source of the cDNA or gDNA that made up the material.

In the original workflow: The authors estimated nucleated cell counts from reference gene primer amplification. The assay was immunoSEQ multiplex PCR, and TCRdb's table has in-frame clones only and misses some. The V and J calls and clone size come from that table; D and trimming were worked out from the DNA. The sample consists of about 81,000 clones, 90% to 95% of them appearing once. The CDR3 contains 14 residues. V was clipped by 5 bases and J by 6 bases; unmatched bases: 7. CDR1 and CDR2 (germline): MNHEY, SMNVEV (reference sequence). The chain combines TRBV27 with TRBJ1-2, with TRBD1 identical over 9 bases. Sequences were obtained from peripheral blood. The TCR originated in a woman between 45 and 60 years old in a cohort sampled during active COVID-19. CDR3 coding DNA: TGTGCCAGCAGTCGACACGACAGGGGGAATGGCTACACCTTC. Its protein is CASSRHDRGNGYTF.